This TCR beta chain was observed in a study of cytotoxic CD8 clonotypes in ibrutinib-treated CLL. Study details: After median about 69 months, about 14 stayed in remission, about 12 progressed; responses approximately 24 partial, 2 complete. General study points: Clonality was higher at baseline than in age-matched healthy donors and tracked circulating CD8+ T-cell counts.

Here immunoSEQ multiplex PCR was the method, and the copy in TCRdb shows in-frame clones only, minus some. The sample shows hundreds of thousands of clones, more than 70% of them seen only once. From germline, CDR1 is MNHEY and CDR2 SMNVEV (reference sequence). This CDR3 has 14 residues. Losses at the gene ends were 6 bases for V and 5 bases for J; bases not matched to a gene: 2. Details on this clone: Its matching antigen is unknown.

The sample was PBMCs, taken after 12 months of ibrutinib treatment. The chain uses TRBV27 and TRBJ2-3; 13 nucleotides align to TRBD2. This clonotype was sampled from a human donor with chronic lymphocytic leukemia. The CDR3: CASRRTSGRDTQYF. The CDR3, as DNA: TGTGCCAGCAGGAGGACTAGCGGGAGAGATACGCAGTATTTT.